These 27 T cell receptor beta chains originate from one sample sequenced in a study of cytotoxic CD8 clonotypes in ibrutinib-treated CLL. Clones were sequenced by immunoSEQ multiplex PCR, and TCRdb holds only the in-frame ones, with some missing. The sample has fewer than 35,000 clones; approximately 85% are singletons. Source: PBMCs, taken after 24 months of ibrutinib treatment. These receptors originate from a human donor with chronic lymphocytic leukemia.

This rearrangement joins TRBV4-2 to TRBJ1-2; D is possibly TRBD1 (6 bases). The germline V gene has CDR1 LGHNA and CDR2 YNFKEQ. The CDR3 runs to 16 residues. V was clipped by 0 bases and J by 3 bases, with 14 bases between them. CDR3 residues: CASSQDWGGNDYGYTF. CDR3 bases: TGTGCCAGCAGCCAAGATTGGGGGGGCAACGACTATGGCTACACCTTC.

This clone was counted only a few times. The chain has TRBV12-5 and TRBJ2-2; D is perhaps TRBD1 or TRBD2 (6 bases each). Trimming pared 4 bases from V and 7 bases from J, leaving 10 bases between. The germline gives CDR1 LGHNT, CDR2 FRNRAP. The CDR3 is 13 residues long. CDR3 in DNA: TGTGCTAGTGGTTGGGGGGCTGGCGGGGAGCTGTTTTTT. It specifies CASGWGAGGELFF.

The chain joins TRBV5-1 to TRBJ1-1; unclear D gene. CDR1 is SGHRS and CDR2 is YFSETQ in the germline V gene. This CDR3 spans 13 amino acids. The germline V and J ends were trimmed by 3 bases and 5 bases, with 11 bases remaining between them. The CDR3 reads CASSSRLGTEAFF. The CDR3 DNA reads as TGCGCCAGCAGCTCTCGCTTGGGTACTGAAGCTTTCTTT.

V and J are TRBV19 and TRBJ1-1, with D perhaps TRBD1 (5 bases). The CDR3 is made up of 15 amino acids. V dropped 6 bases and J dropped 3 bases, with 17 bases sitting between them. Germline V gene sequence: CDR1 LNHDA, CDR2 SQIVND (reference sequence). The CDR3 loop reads CASSHSGGLYTEAFF. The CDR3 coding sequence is TGTGCCAGTAGCCACTCGGGGGGGTTGTACACTGAAGCTTTCTTT.

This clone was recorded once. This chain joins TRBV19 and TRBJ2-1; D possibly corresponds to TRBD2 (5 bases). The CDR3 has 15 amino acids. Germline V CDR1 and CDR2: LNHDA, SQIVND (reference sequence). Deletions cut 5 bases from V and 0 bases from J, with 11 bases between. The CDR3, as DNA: TGTGCCAGTAGTCAAACGGGGTTCTCCTACAATGAGCAGTTCTTC. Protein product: CASSQTGFSYNEQFF.

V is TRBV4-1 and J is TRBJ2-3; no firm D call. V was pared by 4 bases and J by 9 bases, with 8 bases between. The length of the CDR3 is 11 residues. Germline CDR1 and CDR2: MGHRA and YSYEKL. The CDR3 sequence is CASSRSETQYF. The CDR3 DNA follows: TGCGCCAGCAGCCGCTCGGAAACGCAGTATTTT.

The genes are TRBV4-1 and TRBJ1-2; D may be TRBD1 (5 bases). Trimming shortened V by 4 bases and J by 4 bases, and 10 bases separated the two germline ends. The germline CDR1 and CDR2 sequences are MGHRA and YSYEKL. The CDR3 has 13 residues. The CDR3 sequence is CASSLGGFYGYTF. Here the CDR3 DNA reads TGCGCCAGCAGCCTCGGGGGGTTCTATGGCTACACCTTC.

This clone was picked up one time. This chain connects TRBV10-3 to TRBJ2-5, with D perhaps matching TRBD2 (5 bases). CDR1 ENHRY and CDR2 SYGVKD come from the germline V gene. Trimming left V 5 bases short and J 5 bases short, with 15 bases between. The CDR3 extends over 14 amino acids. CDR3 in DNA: TGTGCCATCAGTCAGGACTCTGGGGTGGAGACCCAGTACTTC. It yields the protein CAISQDSGVETQYF.

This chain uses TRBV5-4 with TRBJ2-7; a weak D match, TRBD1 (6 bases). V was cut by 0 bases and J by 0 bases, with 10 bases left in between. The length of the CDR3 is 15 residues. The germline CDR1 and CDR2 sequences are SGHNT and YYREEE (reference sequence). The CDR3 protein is CASSLARTDSYEQYF. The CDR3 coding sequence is TGTGCCAGCAGCTTGGCCAGGACAGACTCCTACGAGCAGTACTTC.

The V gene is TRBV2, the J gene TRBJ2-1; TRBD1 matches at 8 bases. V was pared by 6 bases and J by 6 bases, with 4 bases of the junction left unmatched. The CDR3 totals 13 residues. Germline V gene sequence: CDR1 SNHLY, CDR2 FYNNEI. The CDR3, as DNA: TGTGCCAGCAGGCAGGGGGCGCCCAATGAGCAGTTCTTC. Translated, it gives CASRQGAPNEQFF.

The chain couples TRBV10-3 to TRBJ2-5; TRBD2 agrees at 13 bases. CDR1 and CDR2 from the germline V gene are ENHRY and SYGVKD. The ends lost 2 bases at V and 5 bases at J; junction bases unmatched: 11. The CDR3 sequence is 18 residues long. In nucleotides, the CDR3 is TGTGCCATCAGTGAGAGACTAGCGGGGGGACAACAAGCGGAGACCCAGTACTTC. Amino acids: CAISERLAGGQQAETQYF.

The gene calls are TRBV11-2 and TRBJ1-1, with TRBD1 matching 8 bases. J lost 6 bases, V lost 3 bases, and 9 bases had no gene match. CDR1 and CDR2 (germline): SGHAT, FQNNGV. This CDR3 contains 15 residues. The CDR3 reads CASSFLSTGAAEAFF. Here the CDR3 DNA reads TGTGCCAGCAGCTTCCTGTCGACAGGGGCTGCTGAAGCTTTCTTT.

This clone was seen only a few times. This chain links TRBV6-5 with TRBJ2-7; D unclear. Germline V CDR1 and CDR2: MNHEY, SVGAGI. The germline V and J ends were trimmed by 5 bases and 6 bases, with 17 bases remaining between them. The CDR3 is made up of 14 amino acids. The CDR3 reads CASSIIRVPSEQYF. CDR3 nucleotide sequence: TGTGCCAGCAGTATCATAAGGGTTCCTTCCGAGCAGTACTTC.

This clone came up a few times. In DNA, the CDR3 is TGTGCCAGCACGTCTTCGGGGTCTAACTATGGCTACACCTTC. It specifies CASTSSGSNYGYTF. The chain carries TRBV6-1 and TRBJ1-2; no clear D. The germline V and J ends were trimmed by 7 bases and 0 bases, with 12 bases remaining between them. CDR1 is MNHNS, CDR2 SASEGT, per germline. The CDR3 extends over 14 amino acids.

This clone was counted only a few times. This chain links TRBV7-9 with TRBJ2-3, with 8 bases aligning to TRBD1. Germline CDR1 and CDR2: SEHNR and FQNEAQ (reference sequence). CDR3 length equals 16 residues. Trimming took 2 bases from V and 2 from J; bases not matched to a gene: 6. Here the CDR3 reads CASSLPQGAHTDTQYF. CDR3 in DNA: TGTGCCAGCAGCTTACCCCAGGGGGCCCACACAGATACGCAGTATTTT.

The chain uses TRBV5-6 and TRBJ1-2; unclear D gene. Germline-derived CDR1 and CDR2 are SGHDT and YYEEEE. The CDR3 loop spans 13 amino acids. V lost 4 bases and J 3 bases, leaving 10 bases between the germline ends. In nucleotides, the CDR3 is TGTGCCAGCAGCCCTGACGGGGACTATGGCTACACCTTC. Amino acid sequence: CASSPDGDYGYTF.

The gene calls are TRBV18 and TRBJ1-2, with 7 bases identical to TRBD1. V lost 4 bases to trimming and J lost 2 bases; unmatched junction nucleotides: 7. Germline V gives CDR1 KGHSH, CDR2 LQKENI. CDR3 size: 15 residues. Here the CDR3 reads CASSLEGGGNYGYTF. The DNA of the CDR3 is TGTGCCAGCTCACTAGAAGGAGGGGGCAACTATGGCTACACCTTC.

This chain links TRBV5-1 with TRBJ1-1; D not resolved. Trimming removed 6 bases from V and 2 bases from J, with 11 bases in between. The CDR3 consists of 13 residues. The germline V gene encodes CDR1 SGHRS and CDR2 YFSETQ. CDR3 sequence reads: CASTREGNTEAFF. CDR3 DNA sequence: TGCGCCAGCACCAGAGAGGGAAACACTGAAGCTTTCTTT.

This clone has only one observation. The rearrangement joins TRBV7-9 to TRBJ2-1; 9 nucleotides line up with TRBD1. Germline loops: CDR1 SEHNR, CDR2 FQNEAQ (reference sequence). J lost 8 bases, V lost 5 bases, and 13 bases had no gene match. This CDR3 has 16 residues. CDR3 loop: CASSTTRDRVRDEQFF. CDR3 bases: TGTGCCAGCAGCACGACCCGGGACAGGGTCAGGGATGAGCAGTTCTTC.

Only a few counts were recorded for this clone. The chain's CDR3 is CASRVQWDTEAFF. CDR3 nucleotides: TGTGCCAGCAGGGTTCAGTGGGACACTGAAGCTTTCTTT. The chain recombines TRBV6-5 with TRBJ1-1; D is unresolved. Germline V CDR1 and CDR2: MNHEY, SVGAGI. V dropped 6 bases and J dropped 3 bases, with 11 bases sitting between them. CDR3 size: 13 residues.

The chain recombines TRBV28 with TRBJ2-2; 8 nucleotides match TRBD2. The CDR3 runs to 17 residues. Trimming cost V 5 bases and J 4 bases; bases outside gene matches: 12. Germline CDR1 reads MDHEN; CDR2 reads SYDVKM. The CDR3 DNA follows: TGTGCCAGCAGTCCAGCGGGGGCCAATGGTGGCACCGGGGAGCTGTTTTTT. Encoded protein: CASSPAGANGGTGELFF.

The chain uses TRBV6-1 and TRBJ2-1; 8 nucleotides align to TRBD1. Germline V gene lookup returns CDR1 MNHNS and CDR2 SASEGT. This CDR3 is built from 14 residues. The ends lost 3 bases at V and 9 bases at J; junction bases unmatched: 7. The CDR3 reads CASSDLGTGVEQFF. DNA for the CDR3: TGTGCCAGCAGTGATTTAGGGACAGGAGTTGAGCAGTTCTTC.

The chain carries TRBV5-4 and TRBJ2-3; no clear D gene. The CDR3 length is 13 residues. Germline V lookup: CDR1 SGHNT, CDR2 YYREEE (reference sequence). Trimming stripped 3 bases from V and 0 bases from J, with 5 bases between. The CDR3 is CASSSYSTDTQYF. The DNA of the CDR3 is TGTGCCAGCAGCTCCTATAGCACAGATACGCAGTATTTT. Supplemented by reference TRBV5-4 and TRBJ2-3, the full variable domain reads ETGVTQSPTHLIKTRGQQVTLRCSSQSGHNTVSWYQQALGQGPQFIFQYYREEENGRGNFPPRFSGLQFPNYSSELNVNALELDDSALYLCASSSYSTDTQYFGPGTRLTVL.

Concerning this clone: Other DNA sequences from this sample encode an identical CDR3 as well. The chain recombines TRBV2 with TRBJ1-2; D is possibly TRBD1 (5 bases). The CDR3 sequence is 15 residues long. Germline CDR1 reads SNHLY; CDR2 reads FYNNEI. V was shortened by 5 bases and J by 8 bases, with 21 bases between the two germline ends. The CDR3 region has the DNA TGTGCCAGCAGTCTGGCGTCTGGGGCATCGAAGGGCTACACCTTC. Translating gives CASSLASGASKGYTF. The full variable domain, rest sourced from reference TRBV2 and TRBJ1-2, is EPEVTQTPSHQVTQMGQEVILRCVPISNHLYFYWYRQILGQKVEFLVSFYNNEISEKSEIFDDQFSVERPDGSNFTLKIRSTKLEDSAMYFCASSLASGASKGYTFGSGTRLTVV.

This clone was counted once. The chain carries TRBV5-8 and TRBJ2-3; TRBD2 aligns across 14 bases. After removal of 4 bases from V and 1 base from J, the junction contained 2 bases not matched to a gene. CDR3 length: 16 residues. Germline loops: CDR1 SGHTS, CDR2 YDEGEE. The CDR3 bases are TGTGCCAGCAGCAGGGGACTAGCGGGGGGCACAGATACGCAGTATTTT. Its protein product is CASSRGLAGGTDTQYF. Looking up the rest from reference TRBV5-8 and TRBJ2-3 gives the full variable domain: EAGVTQSPTHLIKTRGQQATLRCSPISGHTSVYWYQQALGLGLQFLLWYDEGEERNRGNFPPRFSGRQFPNYSSELNVNALELEDSALYLCASSRGLAGGTDTQYFGPGTRLTVL.

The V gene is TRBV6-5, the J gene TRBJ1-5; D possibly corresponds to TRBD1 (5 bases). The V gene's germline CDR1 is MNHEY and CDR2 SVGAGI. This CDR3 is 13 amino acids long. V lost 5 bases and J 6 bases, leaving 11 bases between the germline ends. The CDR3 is CASSQRGGQPQHF. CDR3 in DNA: TGTGCCAGCAGTCAACGGGGGGGTCAGCCCCAGCATTTT.

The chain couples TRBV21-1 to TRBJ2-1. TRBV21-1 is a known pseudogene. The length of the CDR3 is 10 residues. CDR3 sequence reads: CASSRNEQFF. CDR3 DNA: TGTGCCAGCAGCAGGAACGAGCAGTTCTTC.